The 6 T cell receptor beta chains below all came from one sample that was sequenced in a study of shared clonotypes between healthy human individuals. The protocol was immunoSEQ multiplex PCR, while the TCRdb copy is restricted to in-frame clones and leaves out a portion. The table lists 85,000 to 100,000 clones, about 70% of them singletons. Sequenced: memory CD8+ T cells sorted from blood. Subset given: CD45RO+ cells pooled with CCR7-negative TemRA cells. The receptors were gathered from a man aged 30-40 years in good health.

This clone was observed a handful of times. The chain recombines TRBV29-1 with TRBJ2-2; TRBD1 matches at 7 bases. Germline V gene data show CDR1 as SQVTM and CDR2 as ANQGSEA. V lost 6 bases, J lost 6 bases, and 1 base stayed unmatched. This CDR3 contains 11 residues. The CDR3 here is CSVTGAGELFF. For the CDR3, the DNA is TGCAGCGTAACAGGGGCCGGGGAGCTGTTTTTT.

The V and J genes are TRBV7-2 and TRBJ1-3; D remains unclear. The CDR3 runs to 16 residues. Germline V gene lookup returns CDR1 SGHTA and CDR2 FQGNSA. Trimming removed 5 bases at V and 3 bases at J, with 17 bases between. As DNA, the CDR3 is TGTGCCAGCAGCCCGGGGAATTTACGGGGTGGAAACACCATATATTTT. Its translation: CASSPGNLRGGNTIYF.

This clone was recorded at least ten times. V usage is TRBV25-1 and J usage is TRBJ2-7; TRBD2 matches at 10 bases. The CDR3 is 15 residues long. CDR1 MGHDK and CDR2 SYGVNS come from the germline V gene. The V and J ends lost 2 bases and 0 bases, in that order; junction bases with no gene match: 1. This chain's CDR3 is CASSETSGVSYEQYF. CDR3 DNA sequence: TGTGCCAGCAGTGAAACTAGCGGGGTCTCCTACGAGCAGTACTTC.

The chain carries TRBV11-2 and TRBJ2-7; 8 nucleotides line up with TRBD2. The V segment lost 5 bases and the J segment 3 bases; nucleotides outside the gene matches: 6. The CDR3 consists of 14 residues. Germline V gives CDR1 SGHAT, CDR2 FQNNGV. The CDR3 coding sequence is TGTGCCAGCAGCCAAGATACTAGCGGCTACGAGCAGTACTTC. Translating gives CASSQDTSGYEQYF.

This clone was counted a few times. V usage is TRBV2 and J usage is TRBJ1-4; D gene ambiguous. The CDR3 spans 12 residues. Germline assignment: CDR1 SNHLY and CDR2 FYNNEI. Trimming shortened V by 2 bases and J by 13 bases, and 11 bases separated the two germline ends. The CDR3 DNA reads TGTGCCAGCAGTGAAACTGGCCTGATACTGTTTTTT. This encodes CASSETGLILFF. The full variable domain, rest sourced from reference TRBV2 and TRBJ1-4, is EPEVTQTPSHQVTQMGQEVILRCVPISNHLYFYWYRQILGQKVEFLVSFYNNEISEKSEIFDDQFSVERPDGSNFTLKIRSTKLEDSAMYFCASSETGLILFFGSGTQLSVL.

The chain uses TRBV7-9 and TRBJ2-1; D remains unclear. The CDR3 extends over 13 amino acids. Germline V gene sequence: CDR1 SEHNR, CDR2 FQNEAQ (reference sequence). The V end lost 3 bases, the J end lost 7 bases, and 10 bases lay between the germline ends. The CDR3 reads CASSFRVQNEQFF. Here the CDR3 DNA reads TGTGCCAGCAGCTTTAGAGTACAGAATGAGCAGTTCTTC.